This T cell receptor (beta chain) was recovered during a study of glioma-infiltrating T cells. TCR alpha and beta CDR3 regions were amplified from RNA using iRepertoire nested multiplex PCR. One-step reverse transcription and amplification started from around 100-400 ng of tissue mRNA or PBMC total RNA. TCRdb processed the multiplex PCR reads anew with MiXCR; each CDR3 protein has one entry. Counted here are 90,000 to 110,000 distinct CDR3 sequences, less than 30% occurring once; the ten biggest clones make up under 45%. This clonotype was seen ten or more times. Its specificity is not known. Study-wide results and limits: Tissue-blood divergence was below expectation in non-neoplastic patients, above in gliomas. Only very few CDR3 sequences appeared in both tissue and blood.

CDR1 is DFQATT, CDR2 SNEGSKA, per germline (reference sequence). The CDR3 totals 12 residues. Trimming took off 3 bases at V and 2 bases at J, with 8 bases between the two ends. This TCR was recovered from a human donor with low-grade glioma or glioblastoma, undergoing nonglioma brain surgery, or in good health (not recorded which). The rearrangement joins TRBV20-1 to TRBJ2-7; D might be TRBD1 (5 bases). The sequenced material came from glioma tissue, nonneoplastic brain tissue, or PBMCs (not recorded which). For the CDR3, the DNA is TGCAGTGCTAGGCCCAGGGCCTACGAGCAGTACTTC. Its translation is CSARPRAYEQYF.